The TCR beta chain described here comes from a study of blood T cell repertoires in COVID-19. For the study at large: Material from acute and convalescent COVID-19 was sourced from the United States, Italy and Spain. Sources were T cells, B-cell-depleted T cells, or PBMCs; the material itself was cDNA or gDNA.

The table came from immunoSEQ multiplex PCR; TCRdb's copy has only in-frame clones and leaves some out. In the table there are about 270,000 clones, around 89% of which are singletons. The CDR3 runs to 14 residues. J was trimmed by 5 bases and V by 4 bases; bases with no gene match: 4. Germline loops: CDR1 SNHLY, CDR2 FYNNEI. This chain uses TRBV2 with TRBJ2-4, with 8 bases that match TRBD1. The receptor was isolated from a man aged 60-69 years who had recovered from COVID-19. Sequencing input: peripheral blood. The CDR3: CASSVQGAENIQYF. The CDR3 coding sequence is TGTGCCAGCAGTGTGCAGGGGGCGGAAAACATTCAGTACTTC.